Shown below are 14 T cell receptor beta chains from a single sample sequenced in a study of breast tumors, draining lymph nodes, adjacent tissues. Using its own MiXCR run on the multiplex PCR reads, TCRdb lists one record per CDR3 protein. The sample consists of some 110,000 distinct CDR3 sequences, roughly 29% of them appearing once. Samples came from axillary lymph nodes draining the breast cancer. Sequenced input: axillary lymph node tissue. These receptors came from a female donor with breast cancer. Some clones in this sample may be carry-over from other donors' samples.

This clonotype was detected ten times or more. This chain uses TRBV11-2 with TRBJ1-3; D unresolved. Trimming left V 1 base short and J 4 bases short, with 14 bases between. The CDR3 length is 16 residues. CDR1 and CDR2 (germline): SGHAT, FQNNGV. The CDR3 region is CASSLGPIDGGNTIYF. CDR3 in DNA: TGTGCCAGCAGCTTAGGCCCAATCGACGGAGGAAACACCATATATTTT. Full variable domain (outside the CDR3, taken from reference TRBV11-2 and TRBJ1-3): EAGVAQSPRYKIIEKRQSVAFWCNPISGHATLYWYQQILGQGPKLLIQFQNNGVVDDSQLPKDRFSAERLKGVDSTLKIQPAKLEDSAVYLCASSLGPIDGGNTIYFGEGSWLTVV.

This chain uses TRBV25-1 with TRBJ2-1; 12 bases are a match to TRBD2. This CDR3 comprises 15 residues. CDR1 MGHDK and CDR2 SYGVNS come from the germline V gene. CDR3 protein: CARVPSGGAYNEQFF. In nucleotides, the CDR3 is TGTGCTAGAGTGCCTAGCGGGGGGGCCTACAATGAGCAGTTCTTC.

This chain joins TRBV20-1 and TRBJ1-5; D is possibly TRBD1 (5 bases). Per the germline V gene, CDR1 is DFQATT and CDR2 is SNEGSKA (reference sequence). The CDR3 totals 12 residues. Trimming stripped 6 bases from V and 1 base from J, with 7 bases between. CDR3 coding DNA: TGCAGTGCCCGGGACAGCAATCAGCCCCAGCATTTT. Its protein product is CSARDSNQPQHF.

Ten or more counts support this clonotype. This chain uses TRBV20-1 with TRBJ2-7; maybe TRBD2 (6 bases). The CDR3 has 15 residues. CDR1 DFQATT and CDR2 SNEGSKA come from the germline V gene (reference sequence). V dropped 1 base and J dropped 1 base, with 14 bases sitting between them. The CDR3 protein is CSARGATGTSYEQYF. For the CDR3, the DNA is TGCAGTGCTAGAGGGGCGACTGGGACTTCCTACGAGCAGTACTTC.

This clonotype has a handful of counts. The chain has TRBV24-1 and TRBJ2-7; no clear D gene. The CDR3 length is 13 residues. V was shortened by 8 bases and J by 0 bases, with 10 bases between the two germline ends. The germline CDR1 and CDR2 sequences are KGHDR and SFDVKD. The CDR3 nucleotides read TGTGCCACCAACCCAGAAAGCTCCTACGAGCAGTACTTC. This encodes CATNPESSYEQYF.

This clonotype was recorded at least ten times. CDR3 in amino acids: CASRRVIRPDTQYF. CDR3 coding DNA: TGTGCCAGCAGGCGGGTCATTCGACCAGATACGCAGTATTTT. J is TRBJ2-3 and V is TRBV28; possibly TRBD2 for D (5 bases). Germline-derived CDR1 and CDR2 are MDHEN and SYDVKM. The CDR3 has 14 amino acids. V was cut by 6 bases and J by 4 bases, with 14 bases left in between.

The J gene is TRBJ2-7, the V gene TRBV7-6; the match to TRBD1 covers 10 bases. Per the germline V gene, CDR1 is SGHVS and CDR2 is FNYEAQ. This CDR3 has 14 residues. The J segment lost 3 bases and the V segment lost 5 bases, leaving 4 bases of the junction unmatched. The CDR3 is CASSDRGRIYEQYF. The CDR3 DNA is TGTGCCAGCAGCGACAGGGGGCGCATCTACGAGCAGTACTTC.

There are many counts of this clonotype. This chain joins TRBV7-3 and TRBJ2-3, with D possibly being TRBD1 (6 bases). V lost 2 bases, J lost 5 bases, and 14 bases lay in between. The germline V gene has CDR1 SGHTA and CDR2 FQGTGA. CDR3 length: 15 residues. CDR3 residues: CASSLLSGVGDTQYF. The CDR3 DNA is TGTGCCAGCAGCTTACTTTCAGGGGTGGGAGATACGCAGTATTTT.

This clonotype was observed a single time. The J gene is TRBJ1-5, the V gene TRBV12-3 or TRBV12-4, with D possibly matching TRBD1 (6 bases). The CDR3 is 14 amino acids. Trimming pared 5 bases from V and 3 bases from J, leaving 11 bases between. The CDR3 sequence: CASSPGQFNQPQHF. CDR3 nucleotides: TGTGCCAGCAGTCCCGGACAGTTCAATCAGCCCCAGCATTTT.

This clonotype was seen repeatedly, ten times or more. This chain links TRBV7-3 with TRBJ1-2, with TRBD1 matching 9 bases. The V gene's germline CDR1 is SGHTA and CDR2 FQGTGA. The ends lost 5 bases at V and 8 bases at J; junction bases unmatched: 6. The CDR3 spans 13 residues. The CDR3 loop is CASSPGTGWGYTF. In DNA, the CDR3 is TGTGCCAGCAGCCCCGGGACAGGGTGGGGCTACACCTTC.

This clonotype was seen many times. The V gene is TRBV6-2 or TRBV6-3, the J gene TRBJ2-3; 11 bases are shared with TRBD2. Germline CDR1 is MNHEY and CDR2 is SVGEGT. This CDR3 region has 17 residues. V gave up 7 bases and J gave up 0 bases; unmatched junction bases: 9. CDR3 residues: CASKWTSGPTSTDTQYF. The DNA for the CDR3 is TGTGCCAGCAAGTGGACTAGCGGGCCGACTAGCACAGATACGCAGTATTTT.

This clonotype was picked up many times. The CDR3 nucleotides read TGCGCCAGCAGCTTGGTTCCTGAAGATTCACCCCTCCACTTT. Amino acids: CASSLVPEDSPLHF. The chain carries TRBV5-1 and TRBJ1-6, with unresolved D. V lost 0 bases, J lost 8 bases, and 9 bases lay in between. CDR1 and CDR2 from the germline V gene are SGHRS and YFSETQ. The CDR3 is 14 residues long.

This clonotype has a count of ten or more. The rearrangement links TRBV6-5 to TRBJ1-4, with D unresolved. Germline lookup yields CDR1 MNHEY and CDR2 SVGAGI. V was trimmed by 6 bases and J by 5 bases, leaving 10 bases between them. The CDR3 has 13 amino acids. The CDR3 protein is CASRLRGNEKLFF. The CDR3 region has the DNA TGTGCCAGCAGGCTGCGGGGAAATGAAAAACTGTTTTTT.

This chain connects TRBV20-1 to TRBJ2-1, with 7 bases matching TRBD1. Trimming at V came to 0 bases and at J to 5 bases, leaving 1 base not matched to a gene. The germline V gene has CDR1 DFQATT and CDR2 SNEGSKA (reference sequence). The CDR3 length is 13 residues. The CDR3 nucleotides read TGCAGTGCTAGAGACGGGACAGACAATGAGCAGTTCTTC. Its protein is CSARDGTDNEQFF.